This T cell receptor (beta chain) was retrieved from a study of OX40 agonist ivuxolimab in advanced cancers. Study details: The patients received agonistic anti-OX40 (CD134) antibody ivuxolimab. At approximately 80% male, the cohort had a mean age of around 56 years, ranging from about 20 to 90. Enrollees could have had prior anti-PD-1, anti-PD-L1 or anti-CTLA-4 therapy, which around 40% had received.

This clone was found a few times. Its cognate antigen is unknown. Profiled with immunoSEQ multiplex PCR; TCRdb holds only in-frame clones, not every one. The table lists about 30,000 clones, around 74% of them singletons. Study conclusions and caveats: Relative to CD4+, CD8+ T cells held more expanded clones on average.

V lost 2 bases to trimming and J lost 6 bases; unmatched junction nucleotides: 11. The length of the CDR3 is 17 residues. Germline assignment: CDR1 SGHAT and CDR2 FQNNGV. This sequence was found in an adult with an advanced solid tumor such as melanoma, head and neck, liver or kidney cancer. The chain links TRBV11-2 to TRBJ2-1, with 9 bases identical to TRBD2. This specimen consisted of CD4+ or CD8+ T cells sorted from blood, obtained in a trial of the OX40 agonist ivuxolimab. CDR3 nucleotide sequence: TGTGCCAGCAGCTTAACCCCCCGGATTAGCGGGGGCAATGAGCAGTTCTTC. Its protein product is CASSLTPRISGGNEQFF.